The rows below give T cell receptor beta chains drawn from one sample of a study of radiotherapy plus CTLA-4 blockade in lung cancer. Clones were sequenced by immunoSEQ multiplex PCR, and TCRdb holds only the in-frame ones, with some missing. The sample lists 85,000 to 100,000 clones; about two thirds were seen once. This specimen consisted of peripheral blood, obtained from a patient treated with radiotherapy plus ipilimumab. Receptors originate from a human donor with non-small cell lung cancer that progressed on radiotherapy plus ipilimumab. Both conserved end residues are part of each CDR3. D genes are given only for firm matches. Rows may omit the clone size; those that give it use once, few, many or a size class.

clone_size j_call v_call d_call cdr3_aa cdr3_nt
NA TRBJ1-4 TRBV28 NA CASSFLGGDEKLFF TGTGCCAGCAGTTTCTTAGGGGGGGATGAAAAACTGTTTTTT
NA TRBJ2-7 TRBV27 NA CASSFKGGPYEQYF TGTGCCAGCAGTTTTAAGGGCGGCCCCTACGAGCAGTACTTC
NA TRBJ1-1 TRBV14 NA CASSETYAPEAFF TGTGCCAGCAGCGAGACTTATGCCCCTGAAGCTTTCTTT
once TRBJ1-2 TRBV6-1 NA CATAGRALYGYTF TGTGCCACCGCGGGCAGGGCCCTATATGGCTACACCTTC
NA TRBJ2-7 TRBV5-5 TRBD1 CASSLPGTGDYEQYF TGTGCCAGCAGCTTGCCCGGGACAGGCGACTACGAGCAGTACTTC
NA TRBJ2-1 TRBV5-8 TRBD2 CASRLAGGYNEQFF TGTGCCAGCCGTCTAGCGGGGGGCTACAATGAGCAGTTCTTC
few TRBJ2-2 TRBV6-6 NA CASSPGPNTGELFF TGTGCCAGCAGCCCCGGACCGAACACCGGGGAGCTGTTTTTT
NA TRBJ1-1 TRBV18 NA CASSPNVNTEAFF TGTGCCAGCTCACCAAATGTGAACACTGAAGCTTTCTTT
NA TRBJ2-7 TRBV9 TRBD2 CASSPRPWGRGGNEQYF TGTGCCAGCAGCCCTCGTCCCTGGGGGCGGGGGGGGAACGAGCAGTACTTC
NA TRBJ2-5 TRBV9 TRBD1 CASSVAGTGGPEGETQYF TGTGCCAGCAGCGTAGCCGGGACAGGGGGCCCCGAGGGAGAGACCCAGTACTTC
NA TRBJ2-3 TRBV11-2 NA CASTAGYTDTQYF TGTGCCAGCACCGCAGGTTACACAGATACGCAGTATTTT
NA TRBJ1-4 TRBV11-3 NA CASSPSVEKLFF TGTGCCAGCAGCCCCAGTGTTGAAAAACTGTTTTTT
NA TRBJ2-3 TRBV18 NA CASSQRGGRGDTQYF TGTGCCAGCTCACAAAGAGGGGGTCGTGGAGATACGCAGTATTTT
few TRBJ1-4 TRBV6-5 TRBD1 CASSYDGTVNEKLFF TGTGCCAGCAGTTACGACGGGACAGTTAATGAAAAACTGTTTTTT
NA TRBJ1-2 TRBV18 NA CASSTGGESGGYTF TGTGCCAGCTCTACAGGAGGGGAGTCAGGTGGCTACACCTTC
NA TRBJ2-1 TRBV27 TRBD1 CASSLLDRAWDEQFF TGTGCCAGCAGTTTATTGGACAGGGCCTGGGATGAGCAGTTCTTC
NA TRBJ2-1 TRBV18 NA CASSPRVRLSQGEQFF TGTGCCAGCTCACCACGGGTAAGGTTGAGTCAGGGTGAGCAGTTCTTC
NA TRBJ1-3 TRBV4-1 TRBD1 CASSQDRGAGNTIYF TGCGCCAGCAGCCAAGACAGGGGGGCTGGAAACACCATATATTTT
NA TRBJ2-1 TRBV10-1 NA CASSESRGGYNEQFF TGCGCCAGCAGTGAGTCTCGCGGAGGTTACAATGAGCAGTTCTTC
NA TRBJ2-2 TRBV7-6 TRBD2 CASSSIGGSTGELFF TGTGCCAGCAGTTCTATCGGGGGGAGCACCGGGGAGCTGTTTTTT
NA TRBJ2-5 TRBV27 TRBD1 CASSPPGQVGTQYF TGTGCCAGCAGCCCCCCGGGACAGGTGGGGACCCAGTACTTC
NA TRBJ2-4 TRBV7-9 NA CASSLEEGKNIQYF TGTGCCAGCAGCTTAGAGGAGGGCAAAAACATTCAGTACTTC
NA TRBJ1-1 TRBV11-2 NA CASSLYEGKAFF TGTGCCAGCAGCTTGTACGAAGGGAAAGCTTTCTTT
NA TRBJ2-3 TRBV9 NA CASSATSTDTQYF TGTGCCAGCAGCGCCACAAGCACAGATACGCAGTATTTT
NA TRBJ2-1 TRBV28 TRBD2 CASSRRTSRSSYNEQFF TGTGCCAGCAGTCGTAGGACTAGCCGCAGCTCCTACAATGAGCAGTTCTTC
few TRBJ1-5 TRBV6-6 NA CASSYSGGGDLQHF TGTGCCAGCAGTTACTCGGGCGGCGGGGATCTCCAGCATTTT
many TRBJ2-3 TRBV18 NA CASSLGGDSTDTQYF TGTGCCAGCTCCCTCGGTGGGGATAGCACAGATACGCAGTATTTT
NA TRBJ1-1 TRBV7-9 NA CASSLLMNTEAFF TGTGCCAGCAGCTTGCTCATGAACACCGAAGCTTTCTTT
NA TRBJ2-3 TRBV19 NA CASSMVGGRTDTQYF TGTGCCAGTAGTATGGTGGGGGGGCGCACAGATACGCAGTATTTT
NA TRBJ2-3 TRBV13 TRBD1 CASRPGTGDTQYF TGTGCCAGCAGACCAGGGACAGGAGATACGCAGTATTTT
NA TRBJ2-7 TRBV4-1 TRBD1 CASSQPPTGGETYEQYF TGCGCCAGCAGCCAGCCTCCGACAGGGGGCGAAACCTACGAGCAGTACTTC
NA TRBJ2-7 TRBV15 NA CATSRDQYSSYEQYF TGTGCCACCAGCAGAGACCAGTACAGCTCCTACGAGCAGTACTTC
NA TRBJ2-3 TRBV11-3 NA CASSLHGSKADTQYF TGTGCCAGCAGCTTACACGGGAGTAAAGCAGATACGCAGTATTTT
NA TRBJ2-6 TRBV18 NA CASSQQAPTGANVLTF TGTGCCAGCTCACAACAGGCTCCAACTGGGGCCAACGTCCTGACTTTC
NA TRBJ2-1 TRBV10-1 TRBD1 CASSALLGQDNEQFF TGCGCCAGCAGTGCCCTTTTGGGACAGGACAATGAGCAGTTCTTC
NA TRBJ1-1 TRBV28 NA CASSLDLGAGWTEAFF TGTGCCAGCAGTTTAGATCTCGGGGCCGGGTGGACTGAAGCTTTCTTT
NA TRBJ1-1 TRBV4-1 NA CASSQGSDYTEAFF TGCGCCAGCAGCCAAGGCTCAGATTACACTGAAGCTTTCTTT
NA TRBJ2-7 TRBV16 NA CASSPETEGAYEQYF TGTGCCAGCAGCCCCGAGACCGAGGGGGCCTACGAGCAGTACTTC
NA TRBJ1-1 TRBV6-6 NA CASSSTWTEAFF TGTGCCAGCAGTTCCACGTGGACTGAAGCTTTCTTT
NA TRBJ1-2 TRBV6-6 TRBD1 CASSYRQGGVEGYTF TGTGCCAGCAGTTACCGACAGGGGGGGGTGGAGGGCTACACCTTC